This T cell receptor beta chain was obtained from a study of radiotherapy plus CTLA-4 blockade in lung cancer. Germline V gene lookup returns CDR1 MDHEN and CDR2 SYDVKM. Trimming took 4 bases from V and 4 from J; bases not matched to a gene: 6. This CDR3 contains 14 residues. Generated by immunoSEQ multiplex PCR, the TCRdb table keeps only in-frame clones and is missing some. Here the sample spans 80,000 to 100,000 clones, 60% to 75% being singletons. The sequencing here drew on peripheral blood, taken from a patient treated with radiotherapy plus ipilimumab. This TCR derives from a human donor with non-small cell lung cancer who had a partial response to radiotherapy plus ipilimumab. Some clones in this sample may be carry-over from other donors' samples. The chain carries TRBV28 and TRBJ1-1; the match to TRBD1 covers 7 bases. The CDR3 sequence: CASSSRGRGTEAFF. DNA for the CDR3: TGTGCCAGCAGTTCGAGGGGGCGCGGCACTGAAGCTTTCTTT.